One and the same sample provided the 18 T cell receptor beta chains below, sequenced in a study of cytomegalovirus exposure and HLA in healthy donors. 13 Jbeta primers and 60 Vbeta primers were used for the PCR. Sequencing was performed with immunoSEQ multiplex PCR; in TCRdb, only in-frame clones are kept and a portion is missing. The repertoire holds about 120,000 clones, with roughly 72% as singletons. The specimen sequenced was PBMCs. The receptors were gathered from a woman between 35 and 50 years old in good health and CMV-seropositive.

This chain connects TRBV7-9 to TRBJ1-2, with D uncertain. V was shortened by 0 bases and J by 7 bases, with 12 bases between the two germline ends. This CDR3 has 14 residues. Germline V gene lookup returns CDR1 SEHNR and CDR2 FQNEAQ (reference sequence). The CDR3 nucleotides are TGTGCCAGCAGCTTAGCCGGGTCCTATTCTGGCTACACCTTC. This codes for CASSLAGSYSGYTF.

This chain connects TRBV27 to TRBJ1-1, with 11 positions matching TRBD1. Unmatched junction bases numbered 5, after V lost 3 bases and J lost 5 bases. CDR3 length: 15 amino acids. Germline V gives CDR1 MNHEY, CDR2 SMNVEV (reference sequence). The CDR3 DNA sequence: TGTGCCAGCAGTTTTTACCGGGACAGGGGGACTGAAGCTTTCTTT. It is translated as CASSFYRDRGTEAFF.

This clone occurred once. The V and J genes are TRBV7-8 and TRBJ2-6; 8 bases match TRBD1. The CDR3 has 17 residues. Per germline, CDR1 SGHVS and CDR2 FQNEAQ. V was clipped by 2 bases and J by 2 bases; unmatched bases: 5. This CDR3 is CASSLSAGGAGANVLTF. CDR3 nucleotides: TGTGCCAGCAGCTTATCCGCAGGGGGCGCTGGGGCCAACGTCCTGACTTTC.

This clone was picked up a small number of times. The chain has TRBV10-3 and TRBJ2-5; D unresolved. This CDR3 contains 12 residues. CDR1 and CDR2 (germline): ENHRY, SYGVKD. V lost 5 bases and J lost 1, with 5 bases in between. CDR3 nucleotide sequence: TGTGCCATCAGTCGCGGCCAAGAGACCCAGTACTTC. This gives the protein CAISRGQETQYF.

In this sample, this clone turned up a few times. This chain connects TRBV9 to TRBJ2-7, with TRBD2 identical over 7 bases. V dropped 0 bases and J dropped 2; count of bases not matched to a gene: 11. The CDR3 runs 17 residues. Germline V lookup: CDR1 SGDLS, CDR2 YYNGEE. The CDR3 DNA is TGTGCCAGCAGCGTAGAACAGTTTAGCGGGCCTACCTACGAGCAGTACTTC. Amino acid sequence: CASSVEQFSGPTYEQYF.

The chain joins TRBV4-3 to TRBJ2-1; 8 bases are a match to TRBD2. The CDR3 consists of 18 residues. The J segment lost 8 bases and the V segment lost 0 bases, leaving 15 bases of the junction unmatched. CDR1 LGHNA and CDR2 YSLEER come from the germline V gene. The chain's CDR3 is CASSQDAGGAHVIYEQFF. CDR3 in DNA: TGCGCCAGCAGCCAAGATGCCGGGGGGGCCCACGTGATATATGAGCAGTTCTTC.

The V gene is TRBV21-1, the J gene TRBJ1-1. TRBV21-1 is designated a pseudogene. CDR3 length: 16 residues. This CDR3 is CASSKGGGGLNTEAFF. DNA of the CDR3: TGTGCCAGCAGCAAAGGGGGGGGAGGGCTGAACACTGAAGCTTTCTTT.

The J gene is TRBJ2-7, the V gene TRBV27, with D perhaps matching TRBD2 (6 bases). This CDR3 spans 14 amino acids. Germline values: CDR1 MNHEY, CDR2 SMNVEV (reference sequence). The V end lost 2 bases, the J end lost 0 bases, and 8 bases lay between the germline ends. Written as DNA, the CDR3 is TGTGCCAGCAGTTTAGTCGGGGGCTCCTACGAGCAGTACTTC. This codes for CASSLVGGSYEQYF.

The J gene is TRBJ2-7, the V gene TRBV18; D is perhaps TRBD1 (6 bases). Germline lookup yields CDR1 KGHSH and CDR2 LQKENI. Trimming removed 1 base at V and 1 base at J, with 20 bases between. This CDR3 comprises 18 residues. The CDR3 nucleotides are TGTGCCAGCTCACCACTAAGTTTTCCGACAGGTCCATCCTACGAGCAGTACTTC. This codes for CASSPLSFPTGPSYEQYF.

This rearrangement joins TRBV9 to TRBJ2-1; D might be TRBD1 (6 bases). Germline CDR1 reads SGDLS; CDR2 reads YYNGEE. Trimming pared 2 bases from V and 5 bases from J, leaving 8 bases between. This CDR3 is built from 13 residues. CDR3 coding DNA: TGTGCCAGCAGCGTTGGACAGAACAATGAGCAGTTCTTC. This sequence encodes CASSVGQNNEQFF.

The V and J genes are TRBV5-4 and TRBJ2-5; 10 nucleotides match TRBD2. The CDR3 has 15 residues. From germline, CDR1 is SGHNT and CDR2 YYREEE (reference sequence). Trimming took 0 bases from V and 1 from J; bases not matched to a gene: 0. CDR3 coding DNA: TGTGCCAGCAGCTTGGCTAGCGGGGGCCAAGAGACCCAGTACTTC. It codes for CASSLASGGQETQYF.

The chain recombines TRBV14 with TRBJ1-2, with TRBD1 matching 7 bases. The germline gives CDR1 SGHDN, CDR2 FVKESK. Germline trimming cut 0 bases from V and 4 bases from J; bases unmatched to any gene: 5. The CDR3 covers 15 residues. The CDR3 reads CASSQDQGGVYGYTF. Here the CDR3 DNA reads TGTGCCAGCAGCCAAGATCAGGGGGGCGTCTATGGCTACACCTTC.

The V and J genes are TRBV5-5 and TRBJ2-1, with TRBD2 identical over 10 bases. The germline gives CDR1 SGHKS, CDR2 YYEKEE (reference sequence). CDR3 length: 19 amino acids. V trimming: 0 bases; J trimming: 4 bases; junction bases outside the gene matches: 13. The CDR3 sequence: CASSLGTSGFRTIYNEQFF. CDR3 in DNA: TGTGCCAGCAGCTTGGGGACTAGCGGATTTCGCACAATTTACAATGAGCAGTTCTTC.

The V and J genes are TRBV19 and TRBJ1-2, with D possibly being TRBD1 (5 bases). Germline V gene sequence: CDR1 LNHDA, CDR2 SQIVND (reference sequence). The CDR3 loop spans 13 amino acids. Between the trimmed V and J ends, which lost 4 bases and 3 bases, there was a span of 9 bases. The CDR3 DNA follows: TGTGCCAGTAGTACCCCAGGGTACTATGGCTACACCTTC. Amino acids: CASSTPGYYGYTF.

The genes are TRBV18 and TRBJ2-5, with D hard to call. The J call is in doubt because the DNA end fits TRBJ2-7 better. Germline CDR1 KGHSH, CDR2 LQKENI. The CDR3 extends over 11 amino acids. CDR3 protein: CASSNYYEQYF. In DNA, the CDR3 is TGTGCCAGCTCAAATTACTACGAGCAGTACTTC.

CDR3 sequence (DNA): TGTGCCAGCAGTGGGGACAGGGGCTTTCGGGATACGCAGTATTTT. It encodes CASSGDRGFRDTQYF. The chain combines TRBV6-5 with TRBJ2-3; TRBD1 aligns across 10 bases. The CDR3 is made up of 15 amino acids. V lost 5 bases to trimming and J lost 6 bases; unmatched junction nucleotides: 8. Germline loops: CDR1 MNHEY, CDR2 SVGAGI.

The chain carries TRBV4-3 and TRBJ1-3, with D hard to call. In germline, CDR1 is LGHNA, CDR2 YSLEER. CDR3 length equals 15 residues. V was pared by 0 bases and J by 2 bases, with 8 bases between. The CDR3 nucleotides read TGCGCCAGCAGCCAAGAGGAGAGCCCTGGAAACACCATATATTTT. This sequence encodes CASSQEESPGNTIYF.

The chain recombines TRBV5-1 with TRBJ2-7; 12 bases map to TRBD2. V was clipped by 4 bases and J by 2 bases; unmatched bases: 4. This CDR3 spans 15 amino acids. The germline V gene encodes CDR1 SGHRS and CDR2 YFSETQ. The CDR3 bases are TGCGCCAGCAGCGGACGGACTAGCGGGACCTACGAGCAGTACTTC. It yields the protein CASSGRTSGTYEQYF.